The 11 T cell receptor beta chains given below trace back to one sample, sequenced in a study of blood T cell repertoires in COVID-19. Libraries were prepared by immunoSEQ multiplex PCR; TCRdb keeps only in-frame clonotypes and omits some of them. The sample holds about 400,000 clones, 70% to 90% seen once. The sample was PBMCs or T cells enriched from blood (not recorded which). The receptors stem from a woman in her thirties or forties with acute COVID-19.

The V call is TRBV3-1 (or the pseudogene TRBV3-2), the J call TRBJ2-5; 7 bases map to TRBD2. Trimming at V came to 3 bases and at J to 3 bases, leaving 10 bases not matched to a gene. Germline CDR1 reads LGHDT; CDR2 reads YNNKEL (reference sequence). CDR3 size: 16 residues. CDR3 in DNA: TGTGCCAGCAGCCAGGGAGGGGAATTCCCAAAAGAGACCCAGTACTTC. Translating it yields CASSQGGEFPKETQYF.

The chain links TRBV19 to TRBJ2-3; the D is unclear. CDR1 and CDR2 from the germline V gene are LNHDA and SQIVND (reference sequence). V lost 4 bases and J lost 2, with 13 bases in between. The CDR3 sequence is 15 residues long. CDR3 sequence: CASSKADVITDTQYF. CDR3 DNA sequence: TGTGCCAGTAGTAAGGCGGATGTTATCACAGATACGCAGTATTTT.

This sequence joins TRBV11-3 and TRBJ2-1, with 8 bases lining up with TRBD1. This CDR3 spans 15 amino acids. Germline V gives CDR1 SGHNT, CDR2 YENEEA. J was trimmed by 4 bases and V by 1 base; bases with no gene match: 3. CDR3 nucleotide sequence: TGTGCCAGCAGCTTAGGACAGGGGCCTTACAATGAGCAGTTCTTC. As protein: CASSLGQGPYNEQFF. Full variable domain (remainder filled in from reference TRBV11-3 and TRBJ2-1): EAGVVQSPRYKIIEKKQPVAFWCNPISGHNTLYWYLQNLGQGPELLIRYENEEAVDDSQLPKDRFSAERLKGVDSTLKIQPAELGDSAVYLCASSLGQGPYNEQFFGPGTRLTVL.

J is TRBJ2-7 and V is TRBV10-3, with 11 bases fitting TRBD1. The CDR3 totals 15 residues. Germline CDR1 and CDR2: ENHRY and SYGVKD. The V gene end was trimmed by 3 bases and the J gene end by 3 bases; junction bases not matched to a gene: 4. CDR3 amino acids: CAISEPGTGGYEQYF. CDR3 DNA sequence: TGTGCCATCAGTGAACCCGGGACAGGGGGCTACGAGCAGTACTTC.

The chain employs TRBV27 and TRBJ1-1, with 8 positions matching TRBD1. Unmatched junction bases numbered 7, after V lost 5 bases and J lost 5 bases. The germline V gene has CDR1 MNHEY and CDR2 SMNVEV (reference sequence). The CDR3 has 14 amino acids. CDR3 DNA: TGTGCCAGCAGTCTCAGGGGGCGGGAAACTGAAGCTTTCTTT. Translating it yields CASSLRGRETEAFF.

The chain joins TRBV29-1 to TRBJ1-5; TRBD1 matches 8 bases. The V gene end was trimmed by 4 bases and the J gene end by 4 bases; junction bases not matched to a gene: 6. The CDR3 length is 14 residues. CDR1 is SQVTM, CDR2 ANQGSEA, per germline. The CDR3 spells CSVVAQGVNQPQHF. The CDR3, as DNA: TGCAGCGTTGTTGCACAGGGGGTTAATCAGCCCCAGCATTTT.

This clone came up a few times. The chain couples TRBV2 to TRBJ2-6; D uncertain. Germline loops: CDR1 SNHLY, CDR2 FYNNEI. The length of the CDR3 is 12 residues. V lost 1 base, J lost 8 bases, and 3 bases lay in between. CDR3 bases: TGTGCCAGCAGTGAAGATACCAACGTCCTGACTTTC. Translation gives CASSEDTNVLTF.

The chain links TRBV12-1 to TRBJ1-1. TRBV12-1 is a listed pseudogene. This CDR3 spans 17 amino acids. The CDR3 protein is CASSRKRDGALNTEAFF. CDR3 coding DNA: TGTGCCAGCAGCAGAAAACGAGACGGAGCCCTGAACACTGAAGCTTTCTTT.

This chain links TRBV11-2 with TRBJ1-6; the D gene is possibly TRBD1 (6 bases). CDR3 size: 15 residues. The germline V gene encodes CDR1 SGHAT and CDR2 FQNNGV. With 5 bases removed from V and 9 bases from J, the gap between germline ends came to 17 bases. The CDR3 is CASSPFQGYRSPLHF. For the CDR3, the DNA is TGTGCCAGCAGCCCATTCCAGGGGTATCGTTCACCCCTCCACTTT.

The rearrangement uses TRBV6-5 and TRBJ2-5, with 7 bases matching TRBD1. CDR3 size: 12 residues. V lost 7 bases, J lost 9 bases, and 8 bases stayed unmatched. Per the germline V gene, CDR1 is MNHEY and CDR2 is SVGAGI. CDR3 loop: CASTPQGNAQYF. The CDR3 coding sequence is TGTGCCAGCACCCCACAGGGGAATGCCCAGTACTTC.

In this sample, this clone turned up a few times. The chain recombines TRBV7-8 with TRBJ1-5; possibly TRBD1 for D (6 bases). Per the germline V gene, CDR1 is SGHVS and CDR2 is FQNEAQ. This CDR3 is built from 14 residues. Trimming stripped 5 bases from V and 1 base from J, with 9 bases between. The CDR3 DNA reads TGTGCCAGCAGCCGCGGGACAAGCAATCAGCCCCAGCATTTT. Its translation is CASSRGTSNQPQHF.